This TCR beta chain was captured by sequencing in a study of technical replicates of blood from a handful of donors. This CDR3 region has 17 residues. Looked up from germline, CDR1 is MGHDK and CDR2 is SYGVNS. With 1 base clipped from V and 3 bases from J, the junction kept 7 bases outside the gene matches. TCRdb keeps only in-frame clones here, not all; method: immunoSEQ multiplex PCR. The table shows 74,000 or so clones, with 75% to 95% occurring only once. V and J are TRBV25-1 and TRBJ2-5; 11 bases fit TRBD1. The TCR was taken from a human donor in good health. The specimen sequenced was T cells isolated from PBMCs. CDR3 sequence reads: CASSEFRTGGSEETQYF. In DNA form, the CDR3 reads TGTGCCAGCAGTGAATTCAGGACAGGGGGCTCTGAAGAGACCCAGTACTTC.